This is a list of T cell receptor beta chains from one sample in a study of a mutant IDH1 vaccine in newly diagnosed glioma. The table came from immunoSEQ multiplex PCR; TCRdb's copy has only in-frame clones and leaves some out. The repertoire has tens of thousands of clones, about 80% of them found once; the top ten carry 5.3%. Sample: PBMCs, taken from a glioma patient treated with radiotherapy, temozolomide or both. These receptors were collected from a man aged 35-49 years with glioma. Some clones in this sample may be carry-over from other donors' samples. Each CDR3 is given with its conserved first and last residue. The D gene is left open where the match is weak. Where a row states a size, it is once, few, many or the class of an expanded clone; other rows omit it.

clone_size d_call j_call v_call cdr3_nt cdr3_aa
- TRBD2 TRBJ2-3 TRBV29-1 TGCAGCGTTATTAGCGGGGGGGGCAGCACAGATACGCAGTATTTT CSVISGGGSTDTQYF
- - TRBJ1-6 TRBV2 TGTGCCAGCAGTTCGGTCCCGGGTTCACCCCTCCACTTT CASSSVPGSPLHF
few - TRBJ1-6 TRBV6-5 TGTGCCAGCAGTTACAGGGACCCCTATAATTCACCCCTCCACTTT CASSYRDPYNSPLHF
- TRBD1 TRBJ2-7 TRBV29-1 TGCAGCGTTGAAGGACAGGGACGCTACGAGCAGTACTTC CSVEGQGRYEQYF
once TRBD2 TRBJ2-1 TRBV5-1 TGCGCCAGCAGCTTGGAGGGACTAATTAATGAGCAGTTCTTC CASSLEGLINEQFF
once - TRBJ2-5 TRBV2 TGTGCCAGCAGCGGAGGGGTACAAGAGACCCAGTACTTC CASSGGVQETQYF
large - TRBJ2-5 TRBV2 TGTGCCAGCAGGACCCGTGGACTCGGAGAAGAGACCCAGTACTTC CASRTRGLGEETQYF
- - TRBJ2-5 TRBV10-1 TGCGCCAGCAGTGGCGGGACCCTCCAAGAGACCCAGTACTTC CASSGGTLQETQYF
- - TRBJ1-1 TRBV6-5 TGTGCCAGCAGTTACTCGATTAGGTACGAGGCTTTCTTT CASSYSIRYEAFF
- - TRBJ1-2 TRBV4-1 TGCGCCAGCACCTCCGAGGAGGGTAGAGGAGGCTACACCTTC CASTSEEGRGGYTF
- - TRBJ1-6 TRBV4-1 TGCGCCAGCAGCCAGTCCCCGAACTCACCCCTCCACTTT CASSQSPNSPLHF
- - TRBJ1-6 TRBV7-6 TGTGCCAGCAGCTTAAGGGTTGCTTCACCCCTCCACTTT CASSLRVASPLHF
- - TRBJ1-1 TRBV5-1 TGCGCCAGCAGCTTGGATCGAGACTATAACACTGAAGCTTTCTTT CASSLDRDYNTEAFF
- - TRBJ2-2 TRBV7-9 TGTGCCAGCAGCATCGGGACCCTCCTCACCGGGGAGCTGTTTTTT CASSIGTLLTGELFF
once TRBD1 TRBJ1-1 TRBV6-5 TGTGCCACCCACCGGACAGGCGGGACTGAAGCTTTCTTT CATHRTGGTEAFF
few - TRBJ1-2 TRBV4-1 TGCGCCAGCAGCCAGAGGATGACAGCCAACTATGGCTACACCTTC CASSQRMTANYGYTF
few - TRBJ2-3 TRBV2 TGTGCCAGCCAGCGAGGAGGATTCACAGATACGCAGTATTTT CASQRGGFTDTQYF
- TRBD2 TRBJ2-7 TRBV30 TGTGCCTGGAGCCGGAAGGGACTAGCGGGGGGCGAGCAGTACTTC CAWSRKGLAGGEQYF
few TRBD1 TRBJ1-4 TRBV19 TGTGCCAGTAGTCTAGGGACAGCGGGGAATGAAAAACTGTTTTTT CASSLGTAGNEKLFF
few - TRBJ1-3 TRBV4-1 TGCGCCAGCAGCCAAGACCAGACAAGCGCTGGAAACACCATATATTTT CASSQDQTSAGNTIYF
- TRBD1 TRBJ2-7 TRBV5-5 TGTGCCAGCAGGTGGGACAGGGCCTACGAGCAGTACTTC CASRWDRAYEQYF
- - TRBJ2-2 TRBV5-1 TGCGCCAGCAGAACGACAGGCGTGAACACCGGGGAGCTGTTTTTT CASRTTGVNTGELFF